This TCR beta chain derives from a study of post-analysis software for immune sequencing data. Whole-study results and caveats: When patients were compared with controls, about five TRBV segments were more frequent, TRBV5-6, TRBV5-1 and TRBV20-1 among them. By F measure, samples from a shared preparation batch strongly co-clustered. Normalized Chao1 diversity in multiple sclerosis patients fell significantly below that of controls.

The V gene's germline CDR1 is SNHLY and CDR2 FYNNEI. This CDR3 comprises 16 residues. V was pared by 5 bases and J by 5 bases, with 11 bases of the junction left unmatched. Prepared TCR beta cDNA libraries contained unique molecular identifiers. TCRdb passed the PCR reads through MiXCR, listing each CDR3 protein once. The sample comprises approximately 730,000 distinct CDR3 sequences, roughly 27% of which are singletons, and around 0.6% rests with the top ten. For this clonotype: Its antigen is unidentified.

Sequenced input: blood. This sequence joins TRBV2 and TRBJ2-4; TRBD1 agrees at 8 bases. The source is a girl aged 5-17 years with multiple sclerosis. The CDR3: CASSYSGGANENIQYF. The CDR3 DNA is TGTGCCAGCAGTTACTCAGGGGGCGCAAACGAAAACATTCAGTACTTC.